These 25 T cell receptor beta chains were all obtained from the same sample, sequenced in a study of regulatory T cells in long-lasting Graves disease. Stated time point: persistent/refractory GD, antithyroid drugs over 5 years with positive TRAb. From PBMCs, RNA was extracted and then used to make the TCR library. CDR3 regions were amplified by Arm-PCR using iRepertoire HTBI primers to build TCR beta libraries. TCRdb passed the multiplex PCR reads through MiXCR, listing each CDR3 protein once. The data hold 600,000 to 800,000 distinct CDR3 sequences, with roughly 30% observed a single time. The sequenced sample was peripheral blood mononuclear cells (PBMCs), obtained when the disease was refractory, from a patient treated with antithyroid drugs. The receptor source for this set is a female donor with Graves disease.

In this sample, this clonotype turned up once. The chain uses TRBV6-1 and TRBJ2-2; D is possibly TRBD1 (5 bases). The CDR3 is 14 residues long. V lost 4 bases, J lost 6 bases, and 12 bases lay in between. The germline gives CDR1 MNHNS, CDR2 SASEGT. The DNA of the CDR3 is TGTGCCAGCAGTGTTAGCAGGGCTGCCGGGGAGCTGTTTTTT. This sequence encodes CASSVSRAAGELFF.

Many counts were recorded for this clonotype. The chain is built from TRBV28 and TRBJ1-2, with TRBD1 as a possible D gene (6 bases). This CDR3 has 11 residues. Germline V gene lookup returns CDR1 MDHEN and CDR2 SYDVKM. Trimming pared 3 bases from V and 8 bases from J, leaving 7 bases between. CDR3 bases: TGTGCCAGCAGTTTCAGGGGAGGCTACACCTTC. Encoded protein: CASSFRGGYTF.

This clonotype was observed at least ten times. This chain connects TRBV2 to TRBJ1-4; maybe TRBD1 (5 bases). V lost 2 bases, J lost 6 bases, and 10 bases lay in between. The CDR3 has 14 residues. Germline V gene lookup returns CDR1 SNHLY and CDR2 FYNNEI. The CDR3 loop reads CASSESRGDEKLFF. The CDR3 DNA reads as TGTGCCAGCAGTGAAAGTAGAGGGGATGAAAAACTGTTTTTT. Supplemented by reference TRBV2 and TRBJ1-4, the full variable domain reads EPEVTQTPSHQVTQMGQEVILRCVPISNHLYFYWYRQILGQKVEFLVSFYNNEISEKSEIFDDQFSVERPDGSNFTLKIRSTKLEDSAMYFCASSESRGDEKLFFGSGTQLSVL.

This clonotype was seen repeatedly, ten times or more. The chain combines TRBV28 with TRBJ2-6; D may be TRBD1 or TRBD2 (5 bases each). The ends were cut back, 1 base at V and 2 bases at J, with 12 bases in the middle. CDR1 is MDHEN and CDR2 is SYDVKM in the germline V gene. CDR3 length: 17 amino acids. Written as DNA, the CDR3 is TGTGCCAGCAGTTTATCAGGTTTGGGGGCTGGGGCCAACGTCCTGACTTTC. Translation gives CASSLSGLGAGANVLTF.

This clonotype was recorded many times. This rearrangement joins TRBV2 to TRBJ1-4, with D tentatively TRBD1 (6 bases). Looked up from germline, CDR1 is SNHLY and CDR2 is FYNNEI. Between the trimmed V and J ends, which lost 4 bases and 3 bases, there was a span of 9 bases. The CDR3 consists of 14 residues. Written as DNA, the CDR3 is TGTGCCAGCAGTGTGGACAGTCCTAATGAAAAACTGTTTTTT. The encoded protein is CASSVDSPNEKLFF.

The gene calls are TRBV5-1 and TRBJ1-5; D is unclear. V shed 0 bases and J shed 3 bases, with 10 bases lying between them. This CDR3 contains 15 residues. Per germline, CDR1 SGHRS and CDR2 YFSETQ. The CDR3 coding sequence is TGCGCCAGCAGCTTGGACGCGCGTTCCAATCAGCCCCAGCATTTT. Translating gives CASSLDARSNQPQHF.

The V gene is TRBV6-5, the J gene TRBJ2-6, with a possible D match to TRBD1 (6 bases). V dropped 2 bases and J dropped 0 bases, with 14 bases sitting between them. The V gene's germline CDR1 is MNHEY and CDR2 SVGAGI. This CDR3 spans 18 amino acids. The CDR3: CASSYQRVTGSGANVLTF. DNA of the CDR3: TGTGCCAGCAGTTACCAAAGAGTGACAGGCTCTGGGGCCAACGTCCTGACTTTC.

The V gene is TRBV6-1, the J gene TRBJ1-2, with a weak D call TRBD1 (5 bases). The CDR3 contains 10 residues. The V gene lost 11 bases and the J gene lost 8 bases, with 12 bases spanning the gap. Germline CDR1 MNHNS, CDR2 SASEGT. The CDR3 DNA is TGTGCCCGGGGGGGTGTGGGCTACACCTTC. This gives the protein CARGGVGYTF.

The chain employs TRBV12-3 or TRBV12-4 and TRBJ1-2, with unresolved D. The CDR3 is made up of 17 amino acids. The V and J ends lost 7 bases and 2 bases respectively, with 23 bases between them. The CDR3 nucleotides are TGTGCCAGCACCCGCGACTTGGGCACCTCCTGGAACTATGGCTACACCTTC. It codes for CASTRDLGTSWNYGYTF.

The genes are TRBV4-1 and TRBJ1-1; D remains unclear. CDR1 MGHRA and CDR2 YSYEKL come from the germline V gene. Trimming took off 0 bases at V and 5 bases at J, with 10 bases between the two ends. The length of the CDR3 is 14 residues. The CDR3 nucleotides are TGCGCCAGCAGCCAAGAAAGTGGGGAGACTGAAGCTTTCTTT. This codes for CASSQESGETEAFF.

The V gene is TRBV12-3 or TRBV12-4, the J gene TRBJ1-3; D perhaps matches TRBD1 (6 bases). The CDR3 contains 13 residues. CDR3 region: CGSSTGSGNTIYF. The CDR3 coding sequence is TGTGGGTCATCGACAGGCTCTGGAAACACCATATATTTT.

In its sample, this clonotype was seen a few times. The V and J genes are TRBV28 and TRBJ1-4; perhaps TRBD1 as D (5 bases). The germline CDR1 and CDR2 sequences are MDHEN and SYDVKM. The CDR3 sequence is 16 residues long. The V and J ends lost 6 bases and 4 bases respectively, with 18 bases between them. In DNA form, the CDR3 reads TGTGCCAGCAGCTCCGGCGGGGGGGTCAATAATGAAAAACTGTTTTTT. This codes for CASSSGGGVNNEKLFF.

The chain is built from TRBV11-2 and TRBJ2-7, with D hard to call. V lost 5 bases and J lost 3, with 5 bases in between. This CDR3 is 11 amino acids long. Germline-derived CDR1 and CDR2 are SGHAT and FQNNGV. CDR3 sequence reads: CASSAHYEQYF. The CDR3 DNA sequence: TGTGCCAGCAGCGCCCACTACGAGCAGTACTTC. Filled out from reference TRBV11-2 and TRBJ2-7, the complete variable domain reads EAGVAQSPRYKIIEKRQSVAFWCNPISGHATLYWYQQILGQGPKLLIQFQNNGVVDDSQLPKDRFSAERLKGVDSTLKIQPAKLEDSAVYLCASSAHYEQYFGPGTRLTVT.

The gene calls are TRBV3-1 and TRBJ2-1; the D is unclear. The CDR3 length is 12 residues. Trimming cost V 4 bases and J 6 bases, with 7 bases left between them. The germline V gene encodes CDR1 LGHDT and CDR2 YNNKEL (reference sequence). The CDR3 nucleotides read TGTGCCAGCAGCCTCTATCGCAATGAGCAGTTCTTC. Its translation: CASSLYRNEQFF.

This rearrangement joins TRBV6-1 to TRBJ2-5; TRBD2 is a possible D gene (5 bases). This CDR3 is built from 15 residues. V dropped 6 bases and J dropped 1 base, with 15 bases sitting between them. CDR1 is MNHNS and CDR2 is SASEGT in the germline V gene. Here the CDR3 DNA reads TGTGCCAGCAGGGGCCGGGGAGTAAGCCAAGAGACCCAGTACTTC. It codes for CASRGRGVSQETQYF.

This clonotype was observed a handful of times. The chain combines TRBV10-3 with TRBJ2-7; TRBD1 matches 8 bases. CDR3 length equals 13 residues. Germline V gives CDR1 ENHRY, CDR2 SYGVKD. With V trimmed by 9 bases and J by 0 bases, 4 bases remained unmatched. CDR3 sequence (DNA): TGTGCCATACGGGGACAGGACTCCTACGAGCAGTACTTC. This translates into CAIRGQDSYEQYF.

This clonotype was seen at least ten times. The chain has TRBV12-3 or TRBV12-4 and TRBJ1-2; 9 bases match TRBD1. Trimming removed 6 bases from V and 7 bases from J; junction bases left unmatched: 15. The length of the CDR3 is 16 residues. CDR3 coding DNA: TGTGCCAGCAGCTTCACCCCTGACAGGGGGAAAAGTGGCTACACCTTC. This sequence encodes CASSFTPDRGKSGYTF.

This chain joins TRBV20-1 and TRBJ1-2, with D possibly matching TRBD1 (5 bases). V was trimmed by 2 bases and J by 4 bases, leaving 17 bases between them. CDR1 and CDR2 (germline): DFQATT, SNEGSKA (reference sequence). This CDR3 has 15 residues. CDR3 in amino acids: CSARRTGSGAYGYTF. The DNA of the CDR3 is TGCAGTGCTAGACGTACGGGATCTGGGGCCTATGGCTACACCTTC.

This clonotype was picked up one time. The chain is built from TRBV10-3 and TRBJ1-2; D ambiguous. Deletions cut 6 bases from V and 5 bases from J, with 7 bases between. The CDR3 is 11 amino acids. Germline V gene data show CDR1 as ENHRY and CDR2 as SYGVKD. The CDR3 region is CAIRREYGYTF. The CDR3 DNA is TGTGCCATCAGAAGGGAGTATGGCTACACCTTC.

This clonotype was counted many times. The CDR3 DNA is TGTGCCAGCAGGCCAAACAAGAACACCGGGGAGCTGTTTTTT. Amino acids: CASRPNKNTGELFF. The chain has TRBV28 and TRBJ2-2; D not resolved. V was pared by 6 bases and J by 1 base, with 9 bases between. Germline-derived CDR1 and CDR2 are MDHEN and SYDVKM. This CDR3 has 14 amino acids.

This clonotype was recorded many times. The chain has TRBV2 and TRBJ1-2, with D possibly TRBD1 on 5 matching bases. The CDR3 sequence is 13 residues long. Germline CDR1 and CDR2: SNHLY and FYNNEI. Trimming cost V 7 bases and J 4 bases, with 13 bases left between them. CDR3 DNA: TGTGCCAGCACACCTCGGGACGCCTATGGCTACACCTTC. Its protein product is CASTPRDAYGYTF.

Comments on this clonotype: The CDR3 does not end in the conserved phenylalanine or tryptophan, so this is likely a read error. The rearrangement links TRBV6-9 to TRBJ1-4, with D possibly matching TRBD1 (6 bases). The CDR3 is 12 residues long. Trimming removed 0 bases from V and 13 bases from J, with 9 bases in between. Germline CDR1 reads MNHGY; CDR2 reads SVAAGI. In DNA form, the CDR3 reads TGTGCCAGCAGTTATTCGGGCAGGGGACTGTTTTCT. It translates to CASSYSGRGLFS.

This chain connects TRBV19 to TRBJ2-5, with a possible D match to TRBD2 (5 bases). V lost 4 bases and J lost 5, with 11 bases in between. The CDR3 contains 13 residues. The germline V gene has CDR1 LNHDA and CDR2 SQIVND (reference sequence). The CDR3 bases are TGTGCCAGTAGTACCCGGGAAGCGGAGACCCAGTACTTC. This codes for CASSTREAETQYF.

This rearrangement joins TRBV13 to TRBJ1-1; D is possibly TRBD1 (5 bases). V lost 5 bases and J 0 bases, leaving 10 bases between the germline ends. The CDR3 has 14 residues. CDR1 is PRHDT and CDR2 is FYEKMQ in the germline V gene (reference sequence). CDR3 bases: TGTGCCAGCAGCCGAGGGGAAATGAACACTGAAGCTTTCTTT. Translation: CASSRGEMNTEAFF.

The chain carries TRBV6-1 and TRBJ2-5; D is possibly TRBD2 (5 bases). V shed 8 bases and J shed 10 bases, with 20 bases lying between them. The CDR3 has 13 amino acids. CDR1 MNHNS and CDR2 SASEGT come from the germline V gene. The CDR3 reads CASGRNIEGSQYF. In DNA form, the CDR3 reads TGTGCCAGCGGCCGGAACATTGAAGGGAGCCAGTACTTC.